A single sample gave rise to the 15 T cell receptor beta chains below, sequenced in a study of blood T cell repertoires in COVID-19 (dated by TCRdb to about 2020). Library method: the immunoSEQ multiplex PCR assay. TCRdb stores this immuneACCESS table with in-frame sequences only. Part of the clones is absent; in the studies checked, under half of the shortfall reflects unresolved V genes, and no reason is known for the rest. For this sample the table gives about 70,000 clones, of which around 81% were detected only once. Of the sample, 20% to 25% falls within the top ten clones. Sample: peripheral blood. These receptors originate from a woman in her sixties or seventies with acute or convalescent COVID-19.

For the CDR3, the DNA is TGTGCCAGCAGCGGGGTCACAGGGGGTGGTTCACCCCTCCACTTT. Protein product: CASSGVTGGGSPLHF. The V and J genes are TRBV7-8 and TRBJ1-6, with TRBD1 identical over 8 bases. The V and J ends lost 5 bases and 9 bases, in that order; junction bases with no gene match: 9. CDR1 SGHVS and CDR2 FQNEAQ come from the germline V gene. The CDR3 runs 15 residues.

The V call is TRBV19, the J call TRBJ1-4, with D tentatively TRBD1 (5 bases). V was pared by 8 bases and J by 7 bases, with 14 bases between. The CDR3 sequence is 13 residues long. The germline V gene encodes CDR1 LNHDA and CDR2 SQIVND (reference sequence). The CDR3 spells CASGTYPIEKLFF. CDR3 nucleotides: TGTGCCAGTGGGACTTACCCCATTGAAAAACTGTTTTTT.

This rearrangement joins TRBV18 to TRBJ1-1, with D possibly being TRBD1 (6 bases). V was cut by 2 bases and J by 1 base, with 8 bases left in between. From germline, CDR1 is KGHSH and CDR2 LQKENI. This CDR3 has 14 amino acids. CDR3 in DNA: TGTGCCAGCTCACCAGGACAGAAGAACACTGAAGCTTTCTTT. Translating it yields CASSPGQKNTEAFF. The whole variable domain, remainder taken from reference TRBV18 and TRBJ1-1, is NAGVMQNPRHLVRRRGQEARLRCSPMKGHSHVYWYRQLPEEGLKFMVYLQKENIIDESGMPKERFSAEFPKEGPSILRIQQVVRGDSAAYFCASSPGQKNTEAFFGQGTRLTVV.

The chain uses TRBV18 and TRBJ1-2, with 8 bases identical to TRBD1. The CDR3 contains 12 residues. Losses at the gene ends were 5 bases for V and 6 bases for J; bases not matched to a gene: 2. The V gene's germline CDR1 is KGHSH and CDR2 LQKENI. CDR3: CASSAQGDGYTF. The CDR3 nucleotides are TGTGCCAGCTCAGCACAGGGGGATGGCTACACCTTC.

The J gene is TRBJ2-1, the V gene TRBV11-3, with 10 nucleotides matching TRBD2. The CDR3 sequence is 15 residues long. Germline V gene lookup returns CDR1 SGHNT and CDR2 YENEEA. With V trimmed by 10 bases and J by 4 bases, 10 bases remained unmatched. The chain's CDR3 is CATRPRTSGYNEQFF. In DNA, the CDR3 is TGTGCCACTCGCCCCAGGACTAGCGGTTACAATGAGCAGTTCTTC.

This clone was found once. The CDR3 nucleotides are TGTGCCAGTAGTATCCAACAGGGTCGGAGCAATCAGCCCCAGCATTTT. Protein sequence: CASSIQQGRSNQPQHF. The chain recombines TRBV19 with TRBJ1-5; perhaps TRBD1 as D (6 bases). V was trimmed by 3 bases and J by 1 base, leaving 13 bases between them. The length of the CDR3 is 16 residues. Per germline, CDR1 LNHDA and CDR2 SQIVND (reference sequence).

This clone was seen more than once but under ten times. V gene TRBV27 combines with J gene TRBJ1-6; TRBD1 agrees at 9 bases. With V trimmed by 6 bases and J by 0 bases, 6 bases remained unmatched. Germline V gives CDR1 MNHEY, CDR2 SMNVEV (reference sequence). This CDR3 is built from 17 residues. CDR3 protein: CASRPTGGRSYNSPLHF. The CDR3 DNA follows: TGTGCCAGCAGACCGACAGGGGGACGCTCCTATAATTCACCCCTCCACTTT.

This clone was seen a handful of times. V and J are TRBV28 and TRBJ1-4, with D unclear. This CDR3 is built from 16 residues. The V gene lost 4 bases and the J gene lost 0 bases, with 12 bases spanning the gap. Per germline, CDR1 MDHEN and CDR2 SYDVKM. As DNA, the CDR3 is TGTGCCAGCAGTTCCGGGTCATTTGCAACTAATGAAAAACTGTTTTTT. Translation gives CASSSGSFATNEKLFF.

The genes are TRBV6-1 and TRBJ1-2, with a possible D match to TRBD1 (5 bases). This CDR3 has 13 amino acids. Trimming removed 3 bases from V and 8 bases from J, with 13 bases in between. Germline lookup yields CDR1 MNHNS and CDR2 SASEGT. DNA of the CDR3: TGTGCCAGCAGTGATGCACAGGCGGGAGGCTACACCTTC. Its protein is CASSDAQAGGYTF.

The chain is built from TRBV30 and TRBJ2-1; weak D call: TRBD2 (6 bases). Between the trimmed V and J ends, which lost 0 bases and 5 bases, there was a span of 14 bases. The CDR3 totals 15 residues. Looked up from germline, CDR1 is GTSNPN and CDR2 is SVGIG (reference sequence). The DNA for the CDR3 is TGTGCCTGGAGTGTTGGAGGGATACGGCACAATGAGCAGTTCTTC. It translates to CAWSVGGIRHNEQFF.

This chain connects TRBV12-3 or TRBV12-4 to TRBJ1-3, with D unclear. Trimming left V 3 bases short and J 6 bases short, with 3 bases between. CDR3 length equals 11 residues. CDR3 nucleotide sequence: TGTGCCAGCAGTTTTCAAAACACCATATATTTT. As protein: CASSFQNTIYF.

This rearrangement joins TRBV28 to TRBJ1-1; D gene uncertain. V lost 3 bases and J 7 bases, leaving 21 bases between the germline ends. CDR3 length: 16 residues. Germline CDR1 is MDHEN and CDR2 is SYDVKM. For the CDR3, the DNA is TGTGCCAGCAGTTTTACCTTCTGGGCAGCAACCCATGAAGCTTTCTTT. Encoded protein: CASSFTFWAATHEAFF.

V usage is TRBV5-1 and J usage is TRBJ2-4, with D tentatively TRBD2 (6 bases). The CDR3 totals 15 residues. V shed 0 bases and J shed 8 bases, with 15 bases lying between them. The germline V gene has CDR1 SGHRS and CDR2 YFSETQ. CDR3 sequence reads: CASSLGGAPGDIQYF. The DNA of the CDR3 is TGCGCCAGCAGCTTGGGCGGCGCCCCGGGAGACATTCAGTACTTC.

This chain uses TRBV28 with TRBJ1-1; 7 bases line up with TRBD1. After removal of 5 bases from V and 3 bases from J, the junction contained 12 bases not matched to a gene. The CDR3 covers 16 residues. Germline loops: CDR1 MDHEN, CDR2 SYDVKM. CDR3 DNA sequence: TGTGCCAGCAGTCCCCGACAGGGTGTATGGGACACTGAAGCTTTCTTT. It is translated as CASSPRQGVWDTEAFF.

The chain employs TRBV19 and TRBJ1-5, with 12 nucleotides matching TRBD1. There are 17 residues in the CDR3. Germline V gene lookup returns CDR1 LNHDA and CDR2 SQIVND (reference sequence). The V and J ends lost 5 bases and 0 bases, in that order; junction bases with no gene match: 5. The CDR3 reads CASSGGQGAGSNQPQHF. CDR3 nucleotides: TGTGCCAGTAGTGGGGGACAGGGGGCGGGTAGCAATCAGCCCCAGCATTTT.